This entry describes one T cell receptor beta chain. Its antigen remains unidentified. No base quality information exists; no much larger clone differs at one position. PBMCs were isolated by Ficoll-Paque density gradient centrifugation. These data originate in a study of T-cell memory formation after mild COVID-19 (dated by TCRdb to about 2021). As for the study more broadly: TCR sequence clusters from the two donors were largely donor specific. T-cell clones expanding and contracting after mild COVID-19 in a couple of donors were tracked by longitudinal TCRalpha and TCRbeta repertoire sequencing. The cohort was made up of two young adult volunteers, one female and one male, who were previously healthy. What the work shows at the level of the full study, not this receptor alone: Only a couple of mild cases were covered by the study, and larger cohorts that include severe cases with pre-infection samples were considered necessary. The detection of some responding clones in pre-infection memory suggests that pre-existing cross-reactive memory T cells joined the SARS-CoV-2 response. Contracting CD4+ clones were located mainly in the CM and EM memory subsets, whereas CD8+ clones were found to be enriched in EMRA. SARS-CoV-2 specificity of the second-wave clones peaking on day 37 was not confirmed. From day 15 to 85, contracting clones showed balanced CD4/CD8 phenotypes, whereas a second wave of clones that expanded from day 15 to 37 leaned towards CD4+.

Sequenced using an Illumina NovaSeq 6000. TCRalpha and TCRbeta cDNA libraries were built by 5'RACE with constant-segment primers, adding sample barcodes and unique molecular identifiers. RNA was extracted from every sample with Trizol reagent. Library amplification was performed in two PCR steps, and a second sample barcode and Illumina TruSeq adapters were introduced in the second step. The libraries were sequenced on an Illumina NovaSeq using 2 x 150 bp paired-end reads. The paper's data handling went like this. Demultiplexing of reads and collapsing into UMI-guided consensus sequences were performed with migec v1.2.7. Using mixcr v2.1.11, UMI consensuses were aligned to TRA and TRB V and J templates and then assembled into clonotypes. A clonotype was counted as expanded or contracted only if both edgeR and NoisET called the change significant, with noise models trained on biological replicates. For edgeR calls, the thresholds were a false discovery rate-adjusted p below 0.01 and a log2 fold-change of 1. As an exploratory analysis of dynamics, max-normalized trajectories of the 1000 most abundant clonotypes were examined by PCA with hierarchical clustering. Each responding clone was given a CD4 or CD8 phenotype based on the CD4+ and CD8+ repertoires, which had been sequenced separately. In-frame beta chains were kept once TCRdb had trimmed the public reads at Q25 with fastp and called clones with MiXCR. Rows are combined by CDR3 protein, so each entry shows the most common genes and DNA. The V and J calls shown here were made by TCRdb, not taken from the authors' results. The sample table records approximately 250,000 distinct CDR3 sequences; roughly 15% of these occur just once. The top ten hold 2.1% of the sample.

A distance of 6 bases separates the germline ends of V and J, which lose 1 base and 3 bases respectively. From cysteine to phenylalanine, the CDR3 is 14 amino acids long. Just the 42-base CDR3 DNA is kept, in frame starting at base 1. The receptor's source is an adult woman who had mild COVID-19 (a few samples of this study predate the infection). The sample titles of this study are shuffled in the database, so cell type and time point are left out; the donor was told from shared clones. The sequenced material came from PBMCs or a T cell subset sorted from them (not recorded which). Recombination joined TRBV12-3 or TRBV12-4 with TRBJ2-2, with no D gene named confidently. The CDR3 corresponds to CASSLDSYTGELFF. The nucleotides are TGTGCCAGCAGTTTAGATTCTTACACCGGGGAGCTGTTTTTT.